One sample yielded the 6 T cell receptor beta chains listed below, sequenced in a study of cytomegalovirus exposure and HLA in healthy donors. PCR was performed using 60 Vbeta and 13 Jbeta primers. Sequencing was performed with immunoSEQ multiplex PCR; in TCRdb, only in-frame clones are kept and a portion is missing. The sample contains around 130,000 clones, 80% to 90% of which appear only once. The sequenced material came from PBMCs. The receptors stem from a man aged 45-60 years in good health and CMV-seronegative.

The chain links TRBV2 to TRBJ2-7; 10 positions match TRBD2. The V segment lost 4 bases and the J segment 6 bases; nucleotides outside the gene matches: 3. This CDR3 has 13 residues. Germline V lookup: CDR1 SNHLY, CDR2 FYNNEI. This CDR3 is CASSGGLASEQYF. The CDR3 DNA follows: TGTGCCAGCAGTGGGGGACTAGCGAGCGAGCAGTACTTC.

A word on this clone: This CDR3 is also generated by other DNA sequences in the sample. The V and J genes are TRBV6-1 and TRBJ2-3; 11 bases map to TRBD1. V shed 7 bases and J 3 bases; nucleotides not matched to a gene: 3. Germline CDR1 and CDR2: MNHNS and SASEGT. CDR3 size: 14 residues. The CDR3 nucleotides read TGTGCCAGCAACAGGGACAGGGGGACAGATACGCAGTATTTT. It is translated as CASNRDRGTDTQYF.

The chain has TRBV15 and TRBJ2-7, with TRBD1 matching over 8 bases. Germline CDR1 is LNHNV and CDR2 is YYDKDF (reference sequence). V shed 2 bases, J shed 5 bases, and the junction held 11 bases outside the gene matches. CDR3 length: 16 amino acids. This chain's CDR3 is CATSRTRGQGRDEQYF. The CDR3 DNA follows: TGTGCCACCAGCAGAACACGCGGACAGGGAAGGGACGAGCAGTACTTC. The full variable domain, completed using reference TRBV15 and TRBJ2-7, is DAMVIQNPRYQVTQFGKPVTLSCSQTLNHNVMYWYQQKSSQAPKLLFHYYDKDFNNEADTPDNFQSRRPNTSFCFLDIRSPGLGDTAMYLCATSRTRGQGRDEQYFGPGTRLTVT.

V gene TRBV7-6 combines with J gene TRBJ2-1, with 7 bases matching TRBD1. The V and J ends lost 4 bases and 4 bases, in that order; junction bases with no gene match: 1. CDR1 is SGHVS and CDR2 is FNYEAQ in the germline V gene. The CDR3 sequence is 13 residues long. The CDR3 protein is CASSSGQYNEQFF. CDR3 in DNA: TGTGCCAGCAGCTCGGGACAGTACAATGAGCAGTTCTTC.

V is TRBV7-9 and J is TRBJ2-3, with 7 bases matching TRBD2. The CDR3 totals 15 residues. From germline, CDR1 is SEHNR and CDR2 FQNEAQ (reference sequence). Trimming removed 4 bases from V and 1 base from J; junction bases left unmatched: 5. The DNA of the CDR3 is TGTGCCAGCAGCTCCGGGGCGGGGGGCACAGATACGCAGTATTTT. As protein: CASSSGAGGTDTQYF.

The chain links TRBV7-3 to TRBJ2-7; 9 positions agree with TRBD1. Germline V gives CDR1 SGHTA, CDR2 FQGTGA. V was clipped by 4 bases and J by 0 bases; unmatched bases: 4. This CDR3 has 15 amino acids. The CDR3 nucleotides read TGTGCCAGCAGCTCGGGACAGGGCCCCTCCTACGAGCAGTACTTC. Translated: CASSSGQGPSYEQYF.